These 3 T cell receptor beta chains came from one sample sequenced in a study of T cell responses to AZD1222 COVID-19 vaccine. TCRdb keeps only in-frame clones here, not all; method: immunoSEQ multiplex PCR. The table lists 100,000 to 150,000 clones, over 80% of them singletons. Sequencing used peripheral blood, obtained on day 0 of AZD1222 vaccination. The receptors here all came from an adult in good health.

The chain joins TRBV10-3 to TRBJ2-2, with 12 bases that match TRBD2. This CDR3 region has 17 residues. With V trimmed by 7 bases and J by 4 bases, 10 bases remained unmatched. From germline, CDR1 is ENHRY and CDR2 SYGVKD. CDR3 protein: CAITGLAGPSGTGELFF. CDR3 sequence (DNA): TGTGCCATCACTGGACTAGCGGGACCGTCGGGCACCGGGGAGCTGTTTTTT.

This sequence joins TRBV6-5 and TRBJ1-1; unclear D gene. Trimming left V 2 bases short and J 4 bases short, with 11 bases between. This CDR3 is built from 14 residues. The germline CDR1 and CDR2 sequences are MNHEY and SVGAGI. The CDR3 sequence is CASSYVMGGTEAFF. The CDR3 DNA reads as TGTGCCAGCAGTTACGTGATGGGAGGCACTGAAGCTTTCTTT.

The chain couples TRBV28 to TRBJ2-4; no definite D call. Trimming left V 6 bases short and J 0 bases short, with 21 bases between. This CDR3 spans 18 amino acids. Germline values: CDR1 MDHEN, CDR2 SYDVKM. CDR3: CASRGIGATLGAKNIQYF. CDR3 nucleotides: TGTGCCAGCAGGGGAATAGGCGCCACCTTGGGAGCCAAAAACATTCAGTACTTC.